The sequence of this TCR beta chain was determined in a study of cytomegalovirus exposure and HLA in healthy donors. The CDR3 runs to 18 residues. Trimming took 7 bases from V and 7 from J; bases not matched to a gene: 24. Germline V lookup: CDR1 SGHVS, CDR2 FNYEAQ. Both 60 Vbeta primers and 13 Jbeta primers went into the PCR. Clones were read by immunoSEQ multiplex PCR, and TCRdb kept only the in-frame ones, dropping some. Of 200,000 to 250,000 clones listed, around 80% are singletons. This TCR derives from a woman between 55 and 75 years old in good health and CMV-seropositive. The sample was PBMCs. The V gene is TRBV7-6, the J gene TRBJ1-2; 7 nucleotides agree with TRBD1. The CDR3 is CASTEFSGTAGGFVGYTF. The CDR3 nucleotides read TGTGCCAGCACCGAGTTTAGTGGGACGGCAGGGGGATTTGTTGGCTACACCTTC.